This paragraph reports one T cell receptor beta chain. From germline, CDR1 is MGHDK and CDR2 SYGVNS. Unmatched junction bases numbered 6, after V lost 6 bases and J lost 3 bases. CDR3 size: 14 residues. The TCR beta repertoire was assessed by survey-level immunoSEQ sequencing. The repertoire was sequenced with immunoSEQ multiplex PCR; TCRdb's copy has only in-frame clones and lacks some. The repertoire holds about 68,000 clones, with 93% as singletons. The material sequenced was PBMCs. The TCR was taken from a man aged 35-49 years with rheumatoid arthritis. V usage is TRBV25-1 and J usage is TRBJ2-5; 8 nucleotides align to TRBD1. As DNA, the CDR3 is TGTGCCAGCAGAGACAGGGGTGGAGAAGAGACCCAGTACTTC. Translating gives CASRDRGGEETQYF.